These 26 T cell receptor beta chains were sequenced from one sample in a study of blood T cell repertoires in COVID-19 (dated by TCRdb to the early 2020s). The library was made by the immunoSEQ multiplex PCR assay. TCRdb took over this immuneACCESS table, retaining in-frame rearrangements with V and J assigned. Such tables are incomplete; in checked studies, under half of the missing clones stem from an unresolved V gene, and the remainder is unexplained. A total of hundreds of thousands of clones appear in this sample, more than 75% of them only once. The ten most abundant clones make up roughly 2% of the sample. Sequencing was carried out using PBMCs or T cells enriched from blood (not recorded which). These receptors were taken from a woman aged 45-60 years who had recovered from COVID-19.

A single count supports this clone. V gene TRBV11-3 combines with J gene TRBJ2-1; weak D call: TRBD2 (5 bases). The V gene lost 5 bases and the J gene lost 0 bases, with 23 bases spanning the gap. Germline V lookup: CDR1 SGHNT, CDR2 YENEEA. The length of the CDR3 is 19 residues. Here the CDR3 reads CASSRRSGAPHVSYNEQFF. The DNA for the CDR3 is TGTGCCAGCAGCCGAAGGAGCGGAGCGCCCCATGTCTCCTACAATGAGCAGTTCTTC. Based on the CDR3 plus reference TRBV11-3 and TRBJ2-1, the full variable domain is EAGVVQSPRYKIIEKKQPVAFWCNPISGHNTLYWYLQNLGQGPELLIRYENEEAVDDSQLPKDRFSAERLKGVDSTLKIQPAELGDSAVYLCASSRRSGAPHVSYNEQFFGPGTRLTVL.

The CDR3 region is CASSVLAGLTDTQYF. The CDR3 DNA follows: TGTGCCAGCAGCGTACTAGCGGGCCTCACAGATACGCAGTATTTT. The J gene is TRBJ2-3, the V gene TRBV14, with 9 bases identical to TRBD2. Per the germline V gene, CDR1 is SGHDN and CDR2 is FVKESK. This CDR3 has 15 residues. V lost 5 bases, J lost 2 bases, and 5 bases stayed unmatched. Complete variable domain (other parts from reference TRBV14 and TRBJ2-3): EAGVTQFPSHSVIEKGQTVTLRCDPISGHDNLYWYRRVMGKEIKFLLHFVKESKQDESGMPNNRFLAERTGGTYSTLKVQPAELEDSGVYFCASSVLAGLTDTQYFGPGTRLTVL.

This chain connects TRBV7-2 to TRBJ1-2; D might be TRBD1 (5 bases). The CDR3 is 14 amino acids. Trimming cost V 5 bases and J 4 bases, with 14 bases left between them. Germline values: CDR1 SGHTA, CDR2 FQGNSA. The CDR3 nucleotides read TGTGCCAGCAGCCGCCGGGGGGAGGGCTATGGCTACACCTTC. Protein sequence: CASSRRGEGYGYTF.

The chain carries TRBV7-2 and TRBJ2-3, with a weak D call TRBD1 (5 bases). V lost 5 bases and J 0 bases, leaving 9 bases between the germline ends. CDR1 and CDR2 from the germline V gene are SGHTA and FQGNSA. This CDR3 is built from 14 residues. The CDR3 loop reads CASSMTASTDTQYF. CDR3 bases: TGTGCCAGCAGCATGACAGCTAGCACAGATACGCAGTATTTT.

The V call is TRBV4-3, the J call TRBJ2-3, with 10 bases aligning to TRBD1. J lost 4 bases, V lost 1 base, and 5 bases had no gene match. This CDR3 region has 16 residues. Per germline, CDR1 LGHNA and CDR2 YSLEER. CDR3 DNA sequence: TGCGCCAGCAGCCAAGCCCCCGGGACAGGGGCAGATACGCAGTATTTT. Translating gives CASSQAPGTGADTQYF.

The CDR3 protein is CASSVEPPQGAPPGELFF. CDR3 sequence (DNA): TGTGCCAGCAGCGTAGAGCCCCCCCAGGGGGCGCCCCCCGGGGAGCTGTTTTTT. This chain links TRBV9 with TRBJ2-2, with 8 bases aligning to TRBD1. Trimming took 0 bases from V and 6 from J; bases not matched to a gene: 13. CDR1 is SGDLS, CDR2 YYNGEE, per germline. The CDR3 length is 18 residues. Full variable domain (missing parts from reference TRBV9 and TRBJ2-2): DSGVTQTPKHLITATGQRVTLRCSPRSGDLSVYWYQQSLDQGLQFLIQYYNGEERAKGNILERFSAQQFPDLHSELNLSSLELGDSALYFCASSVEPPQGAPPGELFFGEGSRLTVL.

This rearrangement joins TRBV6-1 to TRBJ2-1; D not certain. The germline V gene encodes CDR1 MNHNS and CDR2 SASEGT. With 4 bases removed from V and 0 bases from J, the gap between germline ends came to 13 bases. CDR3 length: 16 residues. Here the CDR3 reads CASSVNFLSSYNEQFF. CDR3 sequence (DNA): TGTGCCAGCAGTGTGAATTTTCTGAGCTCCTACAATGAGCAGTTCTTC.

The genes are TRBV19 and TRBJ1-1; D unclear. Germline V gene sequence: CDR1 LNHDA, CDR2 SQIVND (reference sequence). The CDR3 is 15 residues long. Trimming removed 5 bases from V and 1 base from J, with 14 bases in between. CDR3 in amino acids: CASSASSPGNTEAFF. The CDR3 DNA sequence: TGTGCCAGTAGTGCCTCCTCTCCGGGGAACACTGAAGCTTTCTTT.

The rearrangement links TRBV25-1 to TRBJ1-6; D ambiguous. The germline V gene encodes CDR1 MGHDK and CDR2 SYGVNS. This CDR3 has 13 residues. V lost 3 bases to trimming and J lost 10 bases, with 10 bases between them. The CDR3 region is CASSEVGSSPLHF. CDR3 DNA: TGTGCCAGCAGTGAGGTGGGGAGCTCACCCCTCCACTTT.

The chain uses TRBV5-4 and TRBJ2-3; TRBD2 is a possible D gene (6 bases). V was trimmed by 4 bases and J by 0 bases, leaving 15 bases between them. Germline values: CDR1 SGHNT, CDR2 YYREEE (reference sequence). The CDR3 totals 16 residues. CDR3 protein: CASSRPGDFSTDTQYF. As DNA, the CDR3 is TGTGCCAGCAGCCGACCGGGGGACTTTAGCACAGATACGCAGTATTTT.

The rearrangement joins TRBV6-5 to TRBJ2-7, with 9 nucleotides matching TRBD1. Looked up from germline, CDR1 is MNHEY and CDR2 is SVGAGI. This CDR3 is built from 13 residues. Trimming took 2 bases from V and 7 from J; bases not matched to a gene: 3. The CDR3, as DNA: TGTGCCAGCAGTTACGGGACAGGGTGGGAGCAGTACTTC. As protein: CASSYGTGWEQYF.

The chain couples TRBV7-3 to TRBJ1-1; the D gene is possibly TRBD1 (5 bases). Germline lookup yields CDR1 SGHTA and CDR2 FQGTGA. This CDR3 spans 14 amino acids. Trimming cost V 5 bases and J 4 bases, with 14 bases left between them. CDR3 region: CASSPTGGGTEAFF. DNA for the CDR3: TGTGCCAGCAGCCCCACCGGGGGAGGCACTGAAGCTTTCTTT.

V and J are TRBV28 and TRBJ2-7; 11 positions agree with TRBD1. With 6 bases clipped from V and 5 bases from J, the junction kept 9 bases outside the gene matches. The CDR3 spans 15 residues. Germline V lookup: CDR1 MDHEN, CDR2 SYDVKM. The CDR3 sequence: CASSQKGQGVDEQYF. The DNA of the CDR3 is TGTGCCAGCAGCCAGAAGGGACAGGGGGTCGACGAGCAGTACTTC.

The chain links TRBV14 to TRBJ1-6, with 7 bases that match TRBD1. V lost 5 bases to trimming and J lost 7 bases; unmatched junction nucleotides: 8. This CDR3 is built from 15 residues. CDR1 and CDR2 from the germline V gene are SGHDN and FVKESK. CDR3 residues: CASSALEGANSPLHF. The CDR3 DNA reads TGTGCCAGCAGCGCTCTCGAGGGGGCGAATTCACCCCTCCACTTT.

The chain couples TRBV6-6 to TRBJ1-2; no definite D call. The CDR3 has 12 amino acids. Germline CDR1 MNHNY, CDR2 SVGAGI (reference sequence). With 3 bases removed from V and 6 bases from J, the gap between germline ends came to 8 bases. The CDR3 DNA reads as TGTGCCAGCAGTTATTACCGGGATGGCTACACCTTC. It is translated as CASSYYRDGYTF.

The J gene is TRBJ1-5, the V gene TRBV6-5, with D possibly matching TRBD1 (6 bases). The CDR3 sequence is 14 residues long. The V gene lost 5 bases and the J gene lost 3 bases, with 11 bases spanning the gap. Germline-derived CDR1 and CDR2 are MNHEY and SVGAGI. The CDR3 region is CASSPDRNNQPQHF. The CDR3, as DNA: TGTGCCAGCAGTCCAGACAGGAACAATCAGCCCCAGCATTTT.

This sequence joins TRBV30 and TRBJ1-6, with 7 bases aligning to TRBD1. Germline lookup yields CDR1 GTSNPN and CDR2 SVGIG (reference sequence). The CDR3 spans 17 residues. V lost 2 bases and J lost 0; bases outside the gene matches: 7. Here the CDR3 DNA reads TGTGCCTGGAGTCCTGGACAGGTCGTCTCCTATAATTCACCCCTCCACTTT. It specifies CAWSPGQVVSYNSPLHF.

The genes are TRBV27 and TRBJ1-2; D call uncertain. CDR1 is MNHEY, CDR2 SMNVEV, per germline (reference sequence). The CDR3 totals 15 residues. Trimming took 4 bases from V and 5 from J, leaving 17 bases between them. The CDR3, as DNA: TGTGCCAGCAGTTCCCCTGGCGGGGATCGGTATGGCTACACCTTC. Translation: CASSSPGGDRYGYTF.

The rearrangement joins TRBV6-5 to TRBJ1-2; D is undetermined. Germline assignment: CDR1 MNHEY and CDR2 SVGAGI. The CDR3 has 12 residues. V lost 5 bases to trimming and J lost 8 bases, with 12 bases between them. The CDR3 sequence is CASSNPPGGYTF. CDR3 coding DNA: TGTGCCAGCAGTAACCCCCCGGGAGGCTACACCTTC.

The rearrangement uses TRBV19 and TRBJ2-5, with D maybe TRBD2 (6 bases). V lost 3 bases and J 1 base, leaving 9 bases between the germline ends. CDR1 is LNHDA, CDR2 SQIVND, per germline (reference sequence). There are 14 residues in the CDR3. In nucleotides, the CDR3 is TGTGCCAGTAGTATTGCGGGACGCCAAGAGACCCAGTACTTC. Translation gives CASSIAGRQETQYF.

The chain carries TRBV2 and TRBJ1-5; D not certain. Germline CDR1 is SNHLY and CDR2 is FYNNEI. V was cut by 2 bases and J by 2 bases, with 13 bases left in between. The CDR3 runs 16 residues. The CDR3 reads CASSESGLFGNQPQHF. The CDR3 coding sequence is TGTGCCAGCAGTGAAAGCGGCCTCTTTGGCAATCAGCCCCAGCATTTT.

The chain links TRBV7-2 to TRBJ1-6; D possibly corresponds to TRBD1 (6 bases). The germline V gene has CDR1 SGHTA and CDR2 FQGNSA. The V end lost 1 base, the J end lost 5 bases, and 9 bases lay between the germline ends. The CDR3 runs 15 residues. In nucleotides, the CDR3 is TGTGCCAGCAGCTTAGAAGGGACAAATAATTCACCCCTCCACTTT. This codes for CASSLEGTNNSPLHF.

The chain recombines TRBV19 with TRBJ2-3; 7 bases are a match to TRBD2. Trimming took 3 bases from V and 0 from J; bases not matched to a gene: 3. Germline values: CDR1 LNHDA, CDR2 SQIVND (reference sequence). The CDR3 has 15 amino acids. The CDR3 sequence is CASSMGGRSTDTQYF. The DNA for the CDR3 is TGTGCCAGTAGTATGGGCGGGAGAAGCACAGATACGCAGTATTTT.

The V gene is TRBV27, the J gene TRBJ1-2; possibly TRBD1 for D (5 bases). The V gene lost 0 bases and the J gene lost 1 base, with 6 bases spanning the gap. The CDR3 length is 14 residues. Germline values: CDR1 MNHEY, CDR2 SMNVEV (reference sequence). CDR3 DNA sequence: TGTGCCAGCAGTTTATCCAGGGATAACTATGGCTACACCTTC. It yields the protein CASSLSRDNYGYTF.

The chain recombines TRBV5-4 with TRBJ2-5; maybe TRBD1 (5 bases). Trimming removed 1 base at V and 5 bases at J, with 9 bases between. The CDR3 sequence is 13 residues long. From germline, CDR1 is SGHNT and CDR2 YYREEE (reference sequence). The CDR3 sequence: CASSLRGYETQYF. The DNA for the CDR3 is TGTGCCAGCAGCTTGAGGGGCTACGAGACCCAGTACTTC.

CDR3 sequence (DNA): TGTGCCAGCAGCTCGCTGGGAGACAGGGCCCACCTCTATGGCTACACCTTC. Its translation: CASSSLGDRAHLYGYTF. The genes are TRBV13 and TRBJ1-2, with TRBD1 identical over 7 bases. This CDR3 region has 17 residues. CDR1 is PRHDT, CDR2 FYEKMQ, per germline (reference sequence). J lost 4 bases, V lost 4 bases, and 15 bases had no gene match.